This T cell receptor beta chain was sequenced during a study of shared clonotypes between healthy human individuals. Study-wide findings and caveats: Sequencing depth was predicted to influence how clonotypes are shared among donors.

A single count supports this clone. What it recognizes is unknown. The table came from immunoSEQ multiplex PCR; TCRdb's copy has only in-frame clones and leaves some out. The repertoire has some 2,100,000 clones, about 92% of them found once; the top ten carry over 1.5%. CDR1 MDHEN and CDR2 SYDVKM come from the germline V gene. V was shortened by 3 bases and J by 5 bases, with 13 bases between the two germline ends. The CDR3 loop spans 15 amino acids. Naive CD8 isolation took CD45RO-negative cells positively selected for CCR7 and excluded terminally differentiated effector memory CD45RA+ cells. This TCR derives from a young man in good health. Some clones in this sample may be carry-over from other donors' samples. The chain has TRBV28 and TRBJ2-2; the D is unclear. What was sequenced was naive CD8+ T cells from PBMCs. The CDR3 DNA reads TGTGCCAGCAGTTTGGTTCTCGTTGGGACCGGGGAGCTGTTTTTT. Encoded protein: CASSLVLVGTGELFF.